Sequencing of this TCR beta chain was carried out in a study of cytomegalovirus exposure and HLA in healthy donors. PCR involved 60 Vbeta and 13 Jbeta primers. The method was immunoSEQ multiplex PCR; TCRdb's version includes in-frame clones alone and lacks a portion of them. In the table there are 150,000 to 200,000 clones, around four fifths of which are singletons. Study-wide findings and caveats: At a 0.05 false discovery rate, a later analysis found approximately 17,000 TCR beta sequences to be associated with HLA alleles. Earlier results showed most TCR beta V segments being productive about 90% or about 30% of the time.

This CDR3 contains 15 residues. Per germline, CDR1 SGHRS and CDR2 YFSETQ. V lost 4 bases and J 1 base, leaving 14 bases between the germline ends. This clone was seen just once. Its antigen remains unidentified. This receptor was identified in a man aged 18 to 30 in good health and CMV-seropositive. The chain links TRBV5-1 to TRBJ1-1; no clear D. Sample: PBMCs. Here the CDR3 reads CASSRVIAANTEAFF. DNA for the CDR3: TGCGCCAGCAGCCGGGTAATAGCTGCGAACACTGAAGCTTTCTTT.